A selection of T cell receptor beta chains follows, all from one sample in a study of T cell repertoires in cytomegalovirus infection. TCRdb reanalysed the reads using MiXCR and keeps one entry per CDR3 protein. Of approximately 500,000 distinct CDR3 sequences listed, approximately 16% were seen once; the top ten hold roughly a quarter. Source material: CD8+ T cells from PBMCs. The receptors originated from a human donor in good health (CMV status not recorded). Some clones in this sample may be carry-over from other donors' samples. CDR3s include the opening cysteine and the closing phenylalanine or tryptophan. A D gene is named only where the DNA matches it firmly. Expanded clones are given a class, and other clones once, few, many or no size at all.

cdr3_nt | cdr3_aa | d_call | cdr3_length | v_call | clone_size | j_call
TGCAGTGCTAGAGATTCGAGGACTAGCGGAAAATGGGAGCTGTTTTTT | CSARDSRTSGKWELFF | TRBD2 | 16 | TRBV20-1 | - | TRBJ2-2
TGTGCCAGCAGTACGACTAGCGGGAGTGGTAATGAGCAGTTCTTC | CASSTTSGSGNEQFF | TRBD2 | 15 | TRBV7-2 | many | TRBJ2-1
TGCAGCGTCCATGGCGCTGAAGCTTTCTTT | CSVHGAEAFF | - | 10 | TRBV29-1 | - | TRBJ1-1
TGCGCCAGCAGTCATCTACCTGGGGCAGACACTGAAGCTTTCTTT | CASSHLPGADTEAFF | - | 15 | TRBV23-1 | few | TRBJ1-1
TGTGCCAGCAGTGACTTTGGTCTTAGGGACATCCGCTCCTACGAGCAGTACTTC | CASSDFGLRDIRSYEQYF | - | 18 | TRBV6-4 | few | TRBJ2-7
TGCGCCAGCGGACAGGTTCGGAACGCTGAAGCTTTCTTT | CASGQVRNAEAFF | TRBD1 | 13 | TRBV4-1 | - | TRBJ1-1
TGTGCCAGTAGTATGAAAGGGGGAGGCAATCAGCCCCAGCATTTT | CASSMKGGGNQPQHF | - | 15 | TRBV19 | few | TRBJ1-5
TGTGCCAGCAGCTCTAGCGGGAGGGGGCATGAGCAGTTCTTC | CASSSSGRGHEQFF | TRBD2 | 14 | TRBV7-9 | - | TRBJ2-1
TGTGCCAGCAGTGGGCGGCTAGCCAAAAACATTCAGTACTTC | CASSGRLAKNIQYF | - | 14 | TRBV27 | many | TRBJ2-4
TGTGCCAGCTCTAGCGGGGGGAGGTACGAGCAGTACTTC | CASSSGGRYEQYF | TRBD2 | 13 | TRBV9 | many | TRBJ2-7
TGCGCCAGCAGCCAAGCCCCCGGGACCTTTAATGAAAAACTGTTTTTT | CASSQAPGTFNEKLFF | - | 16 | TRBV4-1 | many | TRBJ1-4
TGTGCCAGCAGCTCAACAGGGGAGGGCAGTGAAGCTTTCTTT | CASSSTGEGSEAFF | TRBD1 | 14 | TRBV11-2 | few | TRBJ1-1
TGTGCCATCAGTGAGGGGGGAGGGACAGATACGCAGTATTTT | CAISEGGGTDTQYF | TRBD2 | 14 | TRBV10-3 | - | TRBJ2-3
TGTGCCAGCAGCTTACAGGGTGTCGGGGGTAGCACAGATACGCAGTATTTT | CASSLQGVGGSTDTQYF | - | 17 | TRBV11-2 | many | TRBJ2-3
TGTGCCAGCAGCCTCCCCGGGGGGGGTGCAGAGACCCAGTACTTC | CASSLPGGGAETQYF | TRBD2 | 15 | TRBV7-2 | many | TRBJ2-5
TGTGCCAGCAGCTTGGCCTCGGACAGGGGGCGAGGGCCCAAGCATTTT | CASSLASDRGRGPKHF | TRBD1 | 16 | TRBV7-2 | many | TRBJ1-5
TGTGCCAGCAGTTTTTTCACAGGGAAGGGCAATGAGCAGTTCTTC | CASSFFTGKGNEQFF | - | 15 | TRBV27 | - | TRBJ2-1
TGTGCCAGCAGTGTCCGGGACTACGATCATTACGAGCAGTACTTC | CASSVRDYDHYEQYF | TRBD2 | 15 | TRBV6-1 | many | TRBJ2-7
TGTGCCAGCAGGAATCCCGGGACTAGCGGGGGGGCCAAGACCGGGGAGCTGTTTTTT | CASRNPGTSGGAKTGELFF | TRBD2 | 19 | TRBV7-9 | many | TRBJ2-2
TGTGCCAGCAGTTTAAGGGAGTTTACAGGGTGGGTTGGCGAGCAGTACTTC | CASSLREFTGWVGEQYF | - | 17 | TRBV28 | many | TRBJ2-7
TGTGCCACCGTCAAGAGGTGGGAGCTAACTAACTATGGCTACACCTTC | CATVKRWELTNYGYTF | - | 16 | TRBV28 | few | TRBJ1-2
TGTGCCAGCAGGTATCCGGGACTAGCGGGATTAGCGCAGTATTTT | CASRYPGLAGLAQYF | TRBD2 | 15 | TRBV28 | many | TRBJ2-3
TGTGCCATCACCCGGGAACAGGGAAACACCGGGGAGCTGTTTTTT | CAITREQGNTGELFF | - | 15 | TRBV10-3 | many | TRBJ2-2
TGTGCCAGCAGTTTAACGGTAGTTGAGACCCAGTACTTC | CASSLTVVETQYF | - | 13 | TRBV12-3/TRBV12-4 | many | TRBJ2-5
TGTGCCAGCAGCTTAGTACCGGAATCCTACGAGCAGTACTTC | CASSLVPESYEQYF | - | 14 | TRBV7-8 | many | TRBJ2-7
TGTGCCAGCGCGGAAAAGGGGGGACTAGCGAGGTCCTACGAGCAGTACTTC | CASAEKGGLARSYEQYF | TRBD2 | 17 | TRBV5-6 | few | TRBJ2-7
TGTGCCAGCAGTCCTATCGGACTAGCTTTTTCCGGGGAGCTGTTTTTT | CASSPIGLAFSGELFF | TRBD2 | 16 | TRBV28 | many | TRBJ2-2
TGTGCCAGCAGTTCCTCGTGGCAGCCGTATGGCTACACCTTC | CASSSSWQPYGYTF | - | 14 | TRBV27 | - | TRBJ1-2
TGTGCCAGCAGTCCCGTCGACAGGGCTGAGCAGCCCCAGCATTTT | CASSPVDRAEQPQHF | TRBD1 | 15 | TRBV28 | - | TRBJ1-5
TGTGCCAGCAGTTACTCGGCGGTCGGAGGGCCGCAGTTCTTC | CASSYSAVGGPQFF | - | 14 | TRBV6-5 | few | TRBJ2-1
TGTGCCAGCAGTACAGGGGGCGGAGGCTACACCTTC | CASSTGGGGYTF | TRBD1 | 12 | TRBV27 | - | TRBJ1-2
TGTGCCAGCAGCGCGGGACAATCCCCTGGGGCCAACGTCCTGACTTTC | CASSAGQSPGANVLTF | - | 16 | TRBV7-6 | few | TRBJ2-6
TGTGCCAGCAGCCCCCGGGCAGCGGCCTACGAGCAGTACTTC | CASSPRAAAYEQYF | - | 14 | TRBV7-9 | many | TRBJ2-7